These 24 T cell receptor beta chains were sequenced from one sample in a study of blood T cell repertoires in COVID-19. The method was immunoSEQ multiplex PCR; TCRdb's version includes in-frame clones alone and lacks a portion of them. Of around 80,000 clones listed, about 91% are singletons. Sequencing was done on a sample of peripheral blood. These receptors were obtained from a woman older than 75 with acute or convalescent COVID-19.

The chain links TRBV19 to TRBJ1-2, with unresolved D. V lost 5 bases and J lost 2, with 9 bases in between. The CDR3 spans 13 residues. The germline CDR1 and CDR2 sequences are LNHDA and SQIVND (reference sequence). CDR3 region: CASSRRLNYGYTF. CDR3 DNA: TGTGCCAGTAGTCGGCGGCTAAACTATGGCTACACCTTC. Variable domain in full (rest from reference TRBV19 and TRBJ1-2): DGGITQSPKYLFRKEGQNVTLSCEQNLNHDAMYWYRQDPGQGLRLIYYSQIVNDFQKGDIAEGYSVSREKKESFPLTVTSAQKNPTAFYLCASSRRLNYGYTFGSGTRLTVV.

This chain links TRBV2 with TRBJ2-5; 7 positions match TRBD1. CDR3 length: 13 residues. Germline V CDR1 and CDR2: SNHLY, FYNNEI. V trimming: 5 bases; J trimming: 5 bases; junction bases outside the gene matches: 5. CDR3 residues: CASSIDRVETQYF. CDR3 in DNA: TGTGCCAGCAGTATAGACAGGGTGGAGACCCAGTACTTC.

DNA of the CDR3: TGCGCCAGCAGCCAAGATGTGAACCTAGTGGTCAACGAGCAGTACTTC. It encodes CASSQDVNLVVNEQYF. The chain combines TRBV4-1 with TRBJ2-7; D gene ambiguous. Germline values: CDR1 MGHRA, CDR2 YSYEKL. Trimming stripped 0 bases from V and 5 bases from J, with 17 bases between. There are 16 residues in the CDR3.

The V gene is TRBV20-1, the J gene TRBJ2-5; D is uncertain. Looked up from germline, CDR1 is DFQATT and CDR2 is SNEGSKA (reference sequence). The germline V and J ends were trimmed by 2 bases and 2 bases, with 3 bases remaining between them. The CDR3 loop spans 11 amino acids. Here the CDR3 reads CSARLQETQYF. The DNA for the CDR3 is TGCAGTGCTAGACTGCAAGAGACCCAGTACTTC.

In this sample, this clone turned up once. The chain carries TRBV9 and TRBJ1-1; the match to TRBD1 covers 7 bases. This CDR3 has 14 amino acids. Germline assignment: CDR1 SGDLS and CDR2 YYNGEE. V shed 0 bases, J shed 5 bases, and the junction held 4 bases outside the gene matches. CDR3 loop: CASSVAGQFTEAFF. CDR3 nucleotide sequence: TGTGCCAGCAGCGTAGCGGGACAGTTTACTGAAGCTTTCTTT.

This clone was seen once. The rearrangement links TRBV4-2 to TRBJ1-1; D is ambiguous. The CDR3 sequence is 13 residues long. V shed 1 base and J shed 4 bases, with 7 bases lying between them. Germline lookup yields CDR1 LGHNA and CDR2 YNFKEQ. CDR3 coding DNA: TGTGCCAGCAGCCAAGGTAGAATCACTGAAGCTTTCTTT. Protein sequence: CASSQGRITEAFF.

For the CDR3, the DNA is TGTGCCAGCAGCCGACAGGCCACCGGAACCGGGGAGCTGTTTTTT. Translating it yields CASSRQATGTGELFF. The chain recombines TRBV7-3 with TRBJ2-2, with TRBD1 as a possible D gene (6 bases). The CDR3 loop spans 15 amino acids. V lost 5 bases to trimming and J lost 5 bases, with 15 bases between them. CDR1 is SGHTA and CDR2 is FQGTGA in the germline V gene.

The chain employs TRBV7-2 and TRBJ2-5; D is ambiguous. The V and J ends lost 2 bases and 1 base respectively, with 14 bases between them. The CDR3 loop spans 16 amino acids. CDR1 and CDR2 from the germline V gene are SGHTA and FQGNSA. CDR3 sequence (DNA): TGTGCCAGCAGCTTATTTTTTGCCAGTGCCCAAGAGACCCAGTACTTC. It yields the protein CASSLFFASAQETQYF.

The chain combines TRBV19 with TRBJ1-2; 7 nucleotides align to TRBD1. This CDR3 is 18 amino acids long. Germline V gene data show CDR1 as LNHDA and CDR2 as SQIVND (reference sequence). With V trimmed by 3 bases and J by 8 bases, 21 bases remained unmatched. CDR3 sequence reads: CASSIPPGTALLPGGYTF. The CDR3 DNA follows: TGTGCCAGTAGTATTCCCCCCGGGACAGCCTTACTACCTGGGGGCTACACCTTC.

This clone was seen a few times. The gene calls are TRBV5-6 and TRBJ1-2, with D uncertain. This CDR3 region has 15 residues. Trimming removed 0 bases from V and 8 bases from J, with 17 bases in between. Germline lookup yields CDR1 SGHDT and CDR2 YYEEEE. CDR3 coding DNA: TGTGCCAGCAGCTTGGCCGGTCGGAGGGCGGCGGGCTACACCTTC. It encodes CASSLAGRRAAGYTF.

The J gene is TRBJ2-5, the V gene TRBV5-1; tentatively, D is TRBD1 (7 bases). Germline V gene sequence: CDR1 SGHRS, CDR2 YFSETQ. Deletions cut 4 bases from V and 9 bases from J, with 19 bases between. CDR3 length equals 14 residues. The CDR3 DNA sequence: TGCGCCAGCAGCCGGGGGACAGTTCAGGGGCCCCAGTACTTC. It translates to CASSRGTVQGPQYF.

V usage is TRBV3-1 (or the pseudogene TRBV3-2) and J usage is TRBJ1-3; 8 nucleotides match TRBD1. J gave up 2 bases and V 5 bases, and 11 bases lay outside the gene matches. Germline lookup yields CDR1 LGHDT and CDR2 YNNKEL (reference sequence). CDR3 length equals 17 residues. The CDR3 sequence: CASSTQGEVFPGNTIYF. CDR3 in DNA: TGTGCCAGCAGCACACAGGGGGAGGTTTTTCCTGGAAACACCATATATTTT.

CDR3 region: CATSRDRTSGSTGELFF. CDR3 DNA sequence: TGTGCCACCAGCAGAGATCGGACTAGCGGTAGCACCGGGGAGCTGTTTTTT. The V and J genes are TRBV15 and TRBJ2-2, with TRBD2 matching 10 bases. J gave up 4 bases and V 0 bases, and 5 bases lay outside the gene matches. The CDR3 is made up of 17 amino acids. Per the germline V gene, CDR1 is LNHNV and CDR2 is YYDKDF (reference sequence).

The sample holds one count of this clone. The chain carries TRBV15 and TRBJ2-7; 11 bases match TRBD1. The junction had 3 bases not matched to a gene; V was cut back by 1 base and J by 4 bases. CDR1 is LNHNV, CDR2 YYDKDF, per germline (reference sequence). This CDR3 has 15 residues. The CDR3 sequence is CATSRAGTGGYEQYF. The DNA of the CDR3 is TGTGCCACCAGCAGAGCCGGGACAGGGGGGTACGAGCAGTACTTC.

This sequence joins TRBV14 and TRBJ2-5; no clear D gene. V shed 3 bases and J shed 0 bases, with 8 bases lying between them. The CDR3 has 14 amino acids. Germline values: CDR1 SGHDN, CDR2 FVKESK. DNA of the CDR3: TGTGCCAGCAGCCACATCAGGCACCAAGAGACCCAGTACTTC. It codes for CASSHIRHQETQYF.

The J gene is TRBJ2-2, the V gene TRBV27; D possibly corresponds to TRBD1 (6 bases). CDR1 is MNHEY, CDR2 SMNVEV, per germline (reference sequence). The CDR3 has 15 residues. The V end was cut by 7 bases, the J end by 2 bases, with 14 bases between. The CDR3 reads CASKQGTLNTGELFF. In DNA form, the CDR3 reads TGTGCCAGCAAGCAAGGGACACTTAACACCGGGGAGCTGTTTTTT.

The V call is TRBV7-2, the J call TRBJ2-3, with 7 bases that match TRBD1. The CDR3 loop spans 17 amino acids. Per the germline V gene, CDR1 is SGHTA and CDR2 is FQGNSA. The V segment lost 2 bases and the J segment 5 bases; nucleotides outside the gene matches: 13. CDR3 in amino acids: CASSLRPRGGPGDTQYF. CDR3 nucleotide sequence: TGTGCCAGCAGCTTAAGGCCCCGAGGGGGCCCGGGAGATACGCAGTATTTT.

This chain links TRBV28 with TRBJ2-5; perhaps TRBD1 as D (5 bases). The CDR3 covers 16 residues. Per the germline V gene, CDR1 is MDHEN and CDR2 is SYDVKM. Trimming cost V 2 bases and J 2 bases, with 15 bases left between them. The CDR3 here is CASSLPTGARQETQYF. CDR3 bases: TGTGCCAGCAGTTTACCCACAGGAGCGAGACAAGAGACCCAGTACTTC. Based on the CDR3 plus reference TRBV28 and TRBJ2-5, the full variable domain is DVKVTQSSRYLVKRTGEKVFLECVQDMDHENMFWYRQDPGLGLRLIYFSYDVKMKEKGDIPEGYSVSREKKERFSLILESASTNQTSMYLCASSLPTGARQETQYFGPGTRLLVL.

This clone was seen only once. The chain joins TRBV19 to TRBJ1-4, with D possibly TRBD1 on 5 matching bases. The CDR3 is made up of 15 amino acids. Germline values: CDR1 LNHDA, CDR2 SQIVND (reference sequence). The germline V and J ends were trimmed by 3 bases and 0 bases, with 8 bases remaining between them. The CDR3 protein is CASSIGGTTNEKLFF. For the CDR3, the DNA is TGTGCCAGTAGTATCGGGGGGACAACTAATGAAAAACTGTTTTTT.

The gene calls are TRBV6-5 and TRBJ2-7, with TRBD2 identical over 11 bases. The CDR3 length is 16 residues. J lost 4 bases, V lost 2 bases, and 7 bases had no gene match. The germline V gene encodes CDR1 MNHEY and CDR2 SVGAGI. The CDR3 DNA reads TGTGCCAGCAGTTACCGGGCTAGCGGGGGGCTATACGAGCAGTACTTC. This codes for CASSYRASGGLYEQYF.

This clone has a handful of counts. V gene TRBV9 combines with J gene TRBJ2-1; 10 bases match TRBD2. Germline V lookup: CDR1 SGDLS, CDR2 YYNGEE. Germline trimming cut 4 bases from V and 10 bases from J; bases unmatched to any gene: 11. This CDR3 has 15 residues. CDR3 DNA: TGTGCCAGCAGCACTCGAGCGGGGGGGCCGCAAGAGCAGTTCTTC. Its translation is CASSTRAGGPQEQFF.

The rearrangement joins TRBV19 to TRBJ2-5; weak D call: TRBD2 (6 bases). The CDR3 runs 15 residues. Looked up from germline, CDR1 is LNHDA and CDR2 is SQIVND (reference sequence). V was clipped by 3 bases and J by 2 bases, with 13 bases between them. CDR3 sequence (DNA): TGTGCCAGTAGTATCGGAGGGCCCCTGCAAGAGACCCAGTACTTC. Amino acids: CASSIGGPLQETQYF.

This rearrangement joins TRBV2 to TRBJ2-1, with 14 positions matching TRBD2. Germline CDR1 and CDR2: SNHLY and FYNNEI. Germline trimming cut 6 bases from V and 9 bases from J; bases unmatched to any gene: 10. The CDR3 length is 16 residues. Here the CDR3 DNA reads TGTGCCAGCAGACCGACTAGCGGGAGGGCCAATGGTGAGCAGTTCTTC. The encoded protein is CASRPTSGRANGEQFF.

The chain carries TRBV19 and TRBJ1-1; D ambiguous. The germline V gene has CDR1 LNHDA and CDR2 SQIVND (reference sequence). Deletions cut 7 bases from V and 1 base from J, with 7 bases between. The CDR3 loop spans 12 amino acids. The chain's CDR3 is CASNLPNTEAFF. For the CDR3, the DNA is TGTGCCAGTAATCTCCCGAACACTGAAGCTTTCTTT. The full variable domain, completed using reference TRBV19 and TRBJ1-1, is DGGITQSPKYLFRKEGQNVTLSCEQNLNHDAMYWYRQDPGQGLRLIYYSQIVNDFQKGDIAEGYSVSREKKESFPLTVTSAQKNPTAFYLCASNLPNTEAFFGQGTRLTVV.